A single sample is the source of the 20 T cell receptor beta chains below, sequenced in a study of blood T cell repertoires in COVID-19. The repertoire was sequenced with immunoSEQ multiplex PCR; TCRdb's copy has only in-frame clones and lacks some. This sample has hundreds of thousands of clones, with around 91% found just once. Sequencing input: peripheral blood. These receptors came from a woman younger than 30 who had recovered from COVID-19.

For this clone: The same CDR3 also results from other DNA sequences found in this sample. The chain links TRBV12-3 or TRBV12-4 to TRBJ2-3, with unresolved D. The CDR3 is 12 amino acids. V was clipped by 5 bases and J by 0 bases, with 3 bases between them. In DNA form, the CDR3 reads TGTGCCAGCAGTCGGAGCACAGATACGCAGTATTTT. This encodes CASSRSTDTQYF.

The J gene is TRBJ2-5, the V gene TRBV7-6; D is uncertain. Germline loops: CDR1 SGHVS, CDR2 FNYEAQ. The CDR3 sequence is 15 residues long. The ends were cut back, 1 base at V and 7 bases at J, with 16 bases in the middle. This CDR3 reads CASSLGAGSSGTQYF. CDR3 DNA sequence: TGTGCCAGCAGCTTAGGTGCCGGGTCATCTGGGACCCAGTACTTC.

The CDR3 DNA is TGTGCCAGCAGTGAAGGATCACGGACAGGGATCTCCTATAATTCACCCCTCCACTTT. Amino acids: CASSEGSRTGISYNSPLHF. The genes are TRBV2 and TRBJ1-6, with 8 bases lining up with TRBD1. J lost 0 bases, V lost 1 base, and 8 bases had no gene match. Germline V gene sequence: CDR1 SNHLY, CDR2 FYNNEI. This CDR3 comprises 19 residues.

In DNA form, the CDR3 reads TGTGCCTCCGGTGCGGGAGGTACCGGGGAGCTGTTTTTT. Translating it yields CASGAGGTGELFF. The chain combines TRBV5-4 with TRBJ2-2, with 8 bases aligning to TRBD2. V was pared by 10 bases and J by 5 bases, with 7 bases of the junction left unmatched. CDR3 size: 13 residues. Per the germline V gene, CDR1 is SGHNT and CDR2 is YYREEE (reference sequence). Combining the CDR3 with reference TRBV5-4 and TRBJ2-2 gives the whole variable domain ETGVTQSPTHLIKTRGQQVTLRCSSQSGHNTVSWYQQALGQGPQFIFQYYREEENGRGNFPPRFSGLQFPNYSSELNVNALELDDSALYLCASGAGGTGELFFGEGSRLTVL.

In this sample, this clone turned up a few times. The genes are TRBV2 and TRBJ2-7, with D uncertain. This CDR3 is built from 14 residues. Per the germline V gene, CDR1 is SNHLY and CDR2 is FYNNEI. Deletions cut 1 base from V and 5 bases from J, with 12 bases between. The CDR3 DNA follows: TGTGCCAGCAGTGAAGTTAGTGTCGAAGACGAGCAGTACGTC. Translation gives CASSEVSVEDEQYV.

The J gene is TRBJ1-4, the V gene TRBV3-1 (or the pseudogene TRBV3-2); 7 nucleotides align to TRBD1. With V trimmed by 3 bases and J by 4 bases, 5 bases remained unmatched. Germline lookup yields CDR1 LGHDT and CDR2 YNNKEL (reference sequence). This CDR3 comprises 15 residues. In DNA, the CDR3 is TGTGCCAGCAGCCAGACAGGGCCGGGTAATGAAAAACTGTTTTTT. Amino acid sequence: CASSQTGPGNEKLFF.

This chain connects TRBV4-1 to TRBJ2-1; D is perhaps TRBD2 (5 bases). V lost 0 bases, J lost 9 bases, and 18 bases lay in between. CDR3 length: 16 residues. From germline, CDR1 is MGHRA and CDR2 YSYEKL. The CDR3 sequence: CASSQEGGTLNSEQFF. CDR3 sequence (DNA): TGCGCCAGCAGCCAAGAAGGAGGCACCCTTAACAGTGAGCAGTTCTTC.

V usage is TRBV21-1 and J usage is TRBJ2-3; the listed D gene, TRBD2, was not tested against the DNA. TRBV21-1 is given as a pseudogene. The CDR3 contains 21 residues. The CDR3 DNA is TGTGCCAGCAGTACTACTAGCGGGAGGAACCCCCCGTCAAGGAGCACAGATACGCAGTATTTT. This gives the protein CASSTTSGRNPPSRSTDTQYF.

This rearrangement joins TRBV20-1 to TRBJ2-1, with a possible D match to TRBD2 (5 bases). CDR1 DFQATT and CDR2 SNEGSKA come from the germline V gene (reference sequence). V was clipped by 3 bases and J by 1 base, with 13 bases between them. The CDR3 has 15 residues. Here the CDR3 DNA reads TGCAGTGCTAGTTTGCCGACGGGGTCCTACAATGAGCAGTTCTTC. Protein: CSASLPTGSYNEQFF.

The rearrangement uses TRBV7-2 and TRBJ2-7, with TRBD2 identical over 7 bases. The CDR3 loop spans 15 amino acids. V dropped 4 bases and J dropped 0; count of bases not matched to a gene: 6. CDR1 is SGHTA, CDR2 FQGNSA, per germline. As DNA, the CDR3 is TGTGCCAGCAGCTCGGGACTAAAATTCTCCTACGAGCAGTACGTC. It encodes CASSSGLKFSYEQYV.

The V gene is TRBV19, the J gene TRBJ2-3, with 9 bases that match TRBD2. From germline, CDR1 is LNHDA and CDR2 SQIVND (reference sequence). The CDR3 runs to 14 residues. The V segment lost 7 bases and the J segment 2 bases; nucleotides outside the gene matches: 4. In nucleotides, the CDR3 is TGTGCCAGTATCCCTAGCGGGGACACAGATACGCAGTATTTT. This translates into CASIPSGDTDTQYF.

The rearrangement links TRBV6-7 to TRBJ2-6; D might be TRBD1 (6 bases). TRBV6-7 is an open reading frame whose function is uncertain. The CDR3 sequence is 16 residues long. Trimming left V 4 bases short and J 2 bases short, with 12 bases between. CDR3 in amino acids: CASSWIQGTGANVLTF. The CDR3 DNA is TGTGCCAGCAGTTGGATACAGGGTACTGGGGCCAACGTCCTGACTTTC.

This chain links TRBV2 with TRBJ2-7; 9 nucleotides agree with TRBD2. Germline lookup yields CDR1 SNHLY and CDR2 FYNNEI. V dropped 6 bases and J dropped 12; count of bases not matched to a gene: 6. The CDR3 is 11 residues long. The CDR3 reads CASRYSGSAYV. The CDR3 bases are TGTGCCAGCAGGTATAGCGGGAGCGCGTACGTC.

Comments on this clone: This sample includes further DNA sequences coding for the same CDR3. The CDR3 reads CSVGGTTYNEQFF. The CDR3 coding sequence is TGCAGCGTCGGGGGGACAACCTACAATGAGCAGTTCTTC. This chain connects TRBV29-1 to TRBJ2-1; TRBD2 might be the D (7 bases). CDR1 SQVTM and CDR2 ANQGSEA come from the germline V gene. The CDR3 runs 13 residues. Deletions cut 6 bases from V and 2 bases from J, with 11 bases between.

The chain carries TRBV7-8 and TRBJ1-4; 8 bases match TRBD1. Trimming removed 5 bases from V and 7 bases from J; junction bases left unmatched: 9. Per germline, CDR1 SGHVS and CDR2 FQNEAQ. This CDR3 has 15 residues. CDR3 amino acids: CASSARRGRREKLFF. Written as DNA, the CDR3 is TGTGCCAGCAGCGCGCGCAGGGGGCGACGTGAAAAACTGTTTTTT. The whole variable domain, remainder taken from reference TRBV7-8 and TRBJ1-4, is GAGVSQSPRYKVAKRGQDVALRCDPISGHVSLFWYQQALGQGPEFLTYFQNEAQLDKSGLPSDRFFAERPEGSVSTLKIQRTQQEDSAVYLCASSARRGRREKLFFGSGTQLSVL.

This clone was found once. The rearrangement uses TRBV7-9 and TRBJ2-1; 10 bases match TRBD2. The CDR3 is 16 amino acids. The V segment lost 4 bases and the J segment 8 bases; nucleotides outside the gene matches: 11. The germline gives CDR1 SEHNR, CDR2 FQNEAQ (reference sequence). The CDR3 DNA reads TGTGCCAGCAGCTCAGCAAGCGGGAGGGCCACACATGAGCAGTTCTTC. It codes for CASSSASGRATHEQFF.

V is TRBV4-1 and J is TRBJ2-1, with 7 nucleotides matching TRBD2. The J segment lost 5 bases and the V segment lost 1 base, leaving 2 bases of the junction unmatched. Germline V gene sequence: CDR1 MGHRA, CDR2 YSYEKL. The CDR3 is 14 residues long. The CDR3 reads CASSQGGRDNEQFF. The CDR3 coding sequence is TGCGCCAGCAGCCAAGGGGGGAGGGACAATGAGCAGTTCTTC.

The chain joins TRBV5-1 to TRBJ2-1; possibly TRBD2 for D (6 bases). Germline loops: CDR1 SGHRS, CDR2 YFSETQ. Trimming pared 1 base from V and 7 bases from J, leaving 12 bases between. This CDR3 comprises 14 residues. The chain's CDR3 is CASSLRRGGNEQFF. DNA for the CDR3: TGCGCCAGCAGCTTGCGGCGGGGCGGGAATGAGCAGTTCTTC.

V usage is TRBV30 and J usage is TRBJ1-1; TRBD1 matches 8 bases. Germline V gives CDR1 GTSNPN, CDR2 SVGIG (reference sequence). V dropped 1 base and J dropped 11; count of bases not matched to a gene: 3. There are 11 residues in the CDR3. CDR3 DNA: TGTGCCTGGAGTGGTCAGGGGGCGGCTTTCTTT. Residues: CAWSGQGAAFF.

The gene calls are TRBV15 and TRBJ2-5; tentatively, D is TRBD1 (6 bases). The CDR3 contains 16 residues. The V gene lost 0 bases and the J gene lost 5 bases, with 16 bases spanning the gap. CDR1 and CDR2 from the germline V gene are LNHNV and YYDKDF (reference sequence). The CDR3 protein is CATSRDRTALGETQYF. The CDR3 DNA sequence: TGTGCCACCAGCAGAGACAGGACAGCCCTGGGGGAGACCCAGTACTTC.